The clone carrying this TCR beta chain was observed a handful of times. Its antigen is unidentified. This CDR3 comprises 12 residues. Germline-derived CDR1 and CDR2 are SGHNT and YYREEE (reference sequence). V was trimmed by 2 bases and J by 5 bases, leaving 4 bases between them. This sample is part of a study of shared clonotypes between healthy human individuals. Study-wide findings and caveats: What limited the represented genetic and exposure-history diversity was the small number of donors. Researchers sampled blood only, noting tissue repertoires likely differ.

Using immunoSEQ multiplex PCR, the repertoire was profiled, and TCRdb retains in-frame clones only, with some absent. The sample has some 1,900,000 clones, approximately 95% seen once. As defined, naive CD8 cells were CD45RO-negative and positively selected for CCR7, with terminally differentiated effector memory CD45RA+ cells excluded. This clonotype was obtained from a man aged 18-30 years in good health. Sequencing was performed on naive CD8+ T cells sorted from blood. This chain joins TRBV5-4 and TRBJ2-2; no clear D gene. The CDR3 region is CASSFWTGELFF. The DNA of the CDR3 is TGTGCCAGCAGCTTTTGGACCGGGGAGCTGTTTTTT.